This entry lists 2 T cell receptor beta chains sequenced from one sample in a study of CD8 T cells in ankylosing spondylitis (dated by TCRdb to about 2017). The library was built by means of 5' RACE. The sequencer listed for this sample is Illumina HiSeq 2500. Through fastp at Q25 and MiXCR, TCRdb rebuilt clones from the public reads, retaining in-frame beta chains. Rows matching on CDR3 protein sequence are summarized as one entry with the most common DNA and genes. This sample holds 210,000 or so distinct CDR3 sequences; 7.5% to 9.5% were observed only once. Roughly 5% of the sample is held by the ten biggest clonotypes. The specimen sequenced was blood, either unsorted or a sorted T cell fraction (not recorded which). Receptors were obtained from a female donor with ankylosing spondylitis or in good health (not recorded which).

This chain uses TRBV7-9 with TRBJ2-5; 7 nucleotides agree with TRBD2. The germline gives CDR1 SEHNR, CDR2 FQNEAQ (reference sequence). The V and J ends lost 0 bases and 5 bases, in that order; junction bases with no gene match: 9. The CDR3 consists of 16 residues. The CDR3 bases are TGTGCCAGCAGCTTAGCCCTTCAGGGAGGGCAGGAGACCCAGTACTTC. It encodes CASSLALQGGQETQYF.

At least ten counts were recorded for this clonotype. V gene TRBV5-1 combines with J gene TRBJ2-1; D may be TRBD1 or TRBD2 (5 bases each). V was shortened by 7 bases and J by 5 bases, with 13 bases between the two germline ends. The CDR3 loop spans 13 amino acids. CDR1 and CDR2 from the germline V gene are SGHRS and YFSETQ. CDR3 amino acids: CASQYMGDNEQFF. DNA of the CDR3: TGCGCCAGCCAGTACATGGGGGACAATGAGCAGTTCTTC.